Here is one TCR beta chain with its context. Per the authors' pipeline: Estimated nucleated cell counts came from reference gene primer amplification. Clones were sequenced by immunoSEQ multiplex PCR, and TCRdb holds only the in-frame ones, with some missing. The D gene and trimming were derived from the DNA, and the V and J assignments and clone size from that table. This table has 61,000 or so clones, under 85% appearing once. The data derive from a study of blood T cell repertoires in COVID-19. The wider study: Samples representing acute and convalescent COVID-19 were sourced from the United States, Italy and Spain. PBMCs, B-cell-depleted T cells, or T cells provided the cDNA or gDNA that made up the material.

This CDR3 region has 19 residues. The J segment lost 2 bases and the V segment lost 4 bases, leaving 17 bases of the junction unmatched. CDR1 is LGHNA, CDR2 YNFKEQ, per germline. The V and J genes are TRBV4-2 and TRBJ2-1; 7 bases line up with TRBD2. Sequenced: peripheral blood. The clonotype was recovered from a woman in her 70s with acute or convalescent COVID-19. The CDR3 DNA reads as TGTGCCAGCAGCCCCTTAGTTTCTTTTGGGGCGGGGGCCTACAATGAGCAGTTCTTC. Protein: CASSPLVSFGAGAYNEQFF.